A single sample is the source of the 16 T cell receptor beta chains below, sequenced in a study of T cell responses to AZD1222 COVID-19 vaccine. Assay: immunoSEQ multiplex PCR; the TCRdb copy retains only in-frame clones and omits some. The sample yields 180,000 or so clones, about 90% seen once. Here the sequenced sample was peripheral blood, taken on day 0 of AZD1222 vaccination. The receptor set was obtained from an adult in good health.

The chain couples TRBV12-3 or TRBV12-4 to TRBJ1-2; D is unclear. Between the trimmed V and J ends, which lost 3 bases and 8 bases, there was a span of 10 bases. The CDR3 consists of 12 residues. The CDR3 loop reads CASSFWGKGYTF. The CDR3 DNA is TGTGCCAGCAGTTTTTGGGGTAAGGGCTACACCTTC.

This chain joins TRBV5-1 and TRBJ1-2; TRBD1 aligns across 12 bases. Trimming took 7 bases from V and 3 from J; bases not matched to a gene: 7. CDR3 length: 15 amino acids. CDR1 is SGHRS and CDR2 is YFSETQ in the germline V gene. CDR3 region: CASRGTGGSDYGYTF. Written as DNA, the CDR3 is TGCGCCAGCCGAGGGACAGGGGGCTCTGACTATGGCTACACCTTC.

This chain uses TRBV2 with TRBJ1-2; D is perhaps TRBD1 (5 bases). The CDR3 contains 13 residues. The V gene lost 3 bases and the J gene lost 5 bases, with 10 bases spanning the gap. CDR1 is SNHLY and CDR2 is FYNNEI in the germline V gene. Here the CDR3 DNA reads TGTGCCAGCAGTGACAGGGTAGGGTATGGCTACACCTTC. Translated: CASSDRVGYGYTF.

Here the CDR3 DNA reads TGTGCCAGCAGTCTAGGGACAGGGGGCGGGACCCAGTACTTC. It encodes CASSLGTGGGTQYF. The J gene is TRBJ2-5, the V gene TRBV6-5, with 12 positions matching TRBD1. The CDR3 contains 14 residues. V lost 5 bases and J lost 7; bases outside the gene matches: 5. Germline values: CDR1 MNHEY, CDR2 SVGAGI.

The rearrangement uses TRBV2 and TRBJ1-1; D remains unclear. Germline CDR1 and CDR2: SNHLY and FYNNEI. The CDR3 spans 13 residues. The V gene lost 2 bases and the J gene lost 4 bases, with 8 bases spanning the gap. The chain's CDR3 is CASSEWSRTEAFF. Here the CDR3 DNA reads TGTGCCAGCAGTGAATGGTCGCGCACTGAAGCTTTCTTT.

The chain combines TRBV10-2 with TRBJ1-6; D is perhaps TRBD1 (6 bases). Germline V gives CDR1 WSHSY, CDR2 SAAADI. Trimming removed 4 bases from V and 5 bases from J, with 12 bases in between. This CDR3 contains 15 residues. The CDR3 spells CASSARQANNSPLHF. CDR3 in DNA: TGCGCCAGCAGTGCACGACAGGCAAATAATTCACCCCTCCACTTT.

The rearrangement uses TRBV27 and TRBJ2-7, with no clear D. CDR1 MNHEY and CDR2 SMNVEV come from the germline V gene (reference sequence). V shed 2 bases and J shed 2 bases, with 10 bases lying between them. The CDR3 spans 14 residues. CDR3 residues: CASSLNPGTYEQYF. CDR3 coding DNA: TGTGCCAGCAGTTTAAATCCGGGTACCTACGAGCAGTACTTC.

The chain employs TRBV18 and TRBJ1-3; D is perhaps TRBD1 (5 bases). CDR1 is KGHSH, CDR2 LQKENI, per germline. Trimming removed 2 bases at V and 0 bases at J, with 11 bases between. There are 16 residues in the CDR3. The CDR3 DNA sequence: TGTGCCAGCTCACCAGGACAAAGGAGCTCTGGAAACACCATATATTTT. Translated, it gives CASSPGQRSSGNTIYF.

The DNA for the CDR3 is TGCGCCAGCAGCCAAGATTTCCAGGGGACAAATCAGCCCCAGCATTTT. Encoded protein: CASSQDFQGTNQPQHF. The rearrangement joins TRBV4-1 to TRBJ1-5, with TRBD1 as a possible D gene (6 bases). Germline CDR1 and CDR2: MGHRA and YSYEKL. The length of the CDR3 is 16 residues. The V end lost 0 bases, the J end lost 4 bases, and 13 bases lay between the germline ends.

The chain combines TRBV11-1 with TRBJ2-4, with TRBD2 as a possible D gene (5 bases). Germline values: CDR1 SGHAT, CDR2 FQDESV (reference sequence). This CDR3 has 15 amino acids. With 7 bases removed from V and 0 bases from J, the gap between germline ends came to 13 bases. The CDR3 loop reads CASTPGSVAKNIQYF. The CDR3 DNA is TGTGCCAGCACCCCGGGGTCTGTAGCCAAAAACATTCAGTACTTC.

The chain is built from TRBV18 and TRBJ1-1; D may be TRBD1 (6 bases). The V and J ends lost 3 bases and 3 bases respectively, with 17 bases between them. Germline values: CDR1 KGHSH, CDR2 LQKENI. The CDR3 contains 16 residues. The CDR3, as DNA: TGTGCCAGCTCACCGTTTACGGGGGCAAGGGACACTGAAGCTTTCTTT. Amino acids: CASSPFTGARDTEAFF.

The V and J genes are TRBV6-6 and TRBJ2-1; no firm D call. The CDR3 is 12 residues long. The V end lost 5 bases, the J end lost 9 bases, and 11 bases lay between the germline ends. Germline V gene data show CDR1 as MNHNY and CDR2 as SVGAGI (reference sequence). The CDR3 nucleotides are TGTGCCAGCAGTCCCGTTGTTGGTGAGCAGTTCTTC. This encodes CASSPVVGEQFF.

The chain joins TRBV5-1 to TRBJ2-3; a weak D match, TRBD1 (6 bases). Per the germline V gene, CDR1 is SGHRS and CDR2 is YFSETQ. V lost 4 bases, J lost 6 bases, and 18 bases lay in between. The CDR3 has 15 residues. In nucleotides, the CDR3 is TGCGCCAGCAGCGCCTACCAGGGGCGGCAGGATACGCAGTATTTT. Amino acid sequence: CASSAYQGRQDTQYF.

The CDR3 is CASSLSSTRETQYF. The CDR3 region has the DNA TGTGCCAGCAGCTTAAGTTCGACCCGCGAGACCCAGTACTTC. J is TRBJ2-5 and V is TRBV11-2; no clear D gene. Germline lookup yields CDR1 SGHAT and CDR2 FQNNGV. The CDR3 extends over 14 amino acids. Trimming removed 2 bases from V and 5 bases from J, with 12 bases in between.

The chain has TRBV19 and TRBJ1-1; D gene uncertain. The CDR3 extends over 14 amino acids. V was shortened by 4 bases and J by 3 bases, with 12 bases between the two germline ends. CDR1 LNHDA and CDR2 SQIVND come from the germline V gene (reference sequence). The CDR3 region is CASSSGVRHTEAFF. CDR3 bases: TGTGCCAGTAGTAGCGGGGTGCGGCACACTGAAGCTTTCTTT.

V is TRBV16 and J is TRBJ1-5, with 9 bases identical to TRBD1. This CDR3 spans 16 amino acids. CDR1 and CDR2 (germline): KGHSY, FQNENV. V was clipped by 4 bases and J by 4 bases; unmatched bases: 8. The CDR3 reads CASSLTGTGSNQPQHF. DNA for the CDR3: TGTGCCAGCAGCCTTACCGGGACAGGGAGTAATCAGCCCCAGCATTTT.